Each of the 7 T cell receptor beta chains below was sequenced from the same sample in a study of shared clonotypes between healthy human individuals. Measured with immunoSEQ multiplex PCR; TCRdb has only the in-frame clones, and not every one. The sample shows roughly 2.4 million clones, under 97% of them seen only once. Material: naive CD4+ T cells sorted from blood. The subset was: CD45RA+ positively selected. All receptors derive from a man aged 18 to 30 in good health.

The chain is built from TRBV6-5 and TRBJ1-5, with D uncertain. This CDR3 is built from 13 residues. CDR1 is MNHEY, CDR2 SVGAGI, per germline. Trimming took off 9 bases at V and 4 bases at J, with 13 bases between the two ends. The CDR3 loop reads CASAGRTNQPQHF. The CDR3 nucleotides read TGTGCCAGTGCGGGCAGAACAAATCAGCCCCAGCATTTT.

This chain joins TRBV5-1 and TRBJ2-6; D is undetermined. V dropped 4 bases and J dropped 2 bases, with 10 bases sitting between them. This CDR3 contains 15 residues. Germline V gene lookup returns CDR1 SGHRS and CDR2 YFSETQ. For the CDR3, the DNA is TGCGCCAGCAGCCAGGACGAGGCTGGGGCCAACGTCCTGACTTTC. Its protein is CASSQDEAGANVLTF.

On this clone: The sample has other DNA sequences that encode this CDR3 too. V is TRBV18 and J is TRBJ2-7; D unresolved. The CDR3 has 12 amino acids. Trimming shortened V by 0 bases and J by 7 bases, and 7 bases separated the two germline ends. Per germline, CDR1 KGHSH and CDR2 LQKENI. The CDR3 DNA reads TGTGCCAGCTCACCACCATCACTGGAGCAGTACTTC. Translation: CASSPPSLEQYF.

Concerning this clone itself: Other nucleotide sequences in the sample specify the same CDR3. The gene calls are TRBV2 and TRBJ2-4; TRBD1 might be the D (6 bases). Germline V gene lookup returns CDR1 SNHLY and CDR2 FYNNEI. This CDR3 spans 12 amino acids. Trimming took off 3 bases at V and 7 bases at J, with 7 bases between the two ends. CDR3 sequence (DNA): TGTGCCAGCAGTGATCAGGGGAACATTCAGTACTTC. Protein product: CASSDQGNIQYF. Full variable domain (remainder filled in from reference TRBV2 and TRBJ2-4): EPEVTQTPSHQVTQMGQEVILRCVPISNHLYFYWYRQILGQKVEFLVSFYNNEISEKSEIFDDQFSVERPDGSNFTLKIRSTKLEDSAMYFCASSDQGNIQYFGAGTRLSVL.

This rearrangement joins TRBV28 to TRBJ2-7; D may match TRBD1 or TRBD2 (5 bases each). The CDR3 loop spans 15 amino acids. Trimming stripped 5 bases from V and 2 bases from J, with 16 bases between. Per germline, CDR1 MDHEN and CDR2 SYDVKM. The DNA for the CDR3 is TGTGCCAGCAGTACATCCGGGACGGCAACCTACGAGCAGTACTTC. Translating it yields CASSTSGTATYEQYF.

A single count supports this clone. CDR3 region: CASRSLPQGNYGYTF. CDR3 in DNA: TGTGCCAGCAGGTCGTTACCACAGGGGAACTATGGCTACACCTTC. The chain carries TRBV6-1 and TRBJ1-2; TRBD1 matches at 7 bases. Germline V gives CDR1 MNHNS, CDR2 SASEGT. CDR3 length equals 15 residues. The trim removed 6 bases at V and 2 bases at J, leaving 9 bases unmatched.

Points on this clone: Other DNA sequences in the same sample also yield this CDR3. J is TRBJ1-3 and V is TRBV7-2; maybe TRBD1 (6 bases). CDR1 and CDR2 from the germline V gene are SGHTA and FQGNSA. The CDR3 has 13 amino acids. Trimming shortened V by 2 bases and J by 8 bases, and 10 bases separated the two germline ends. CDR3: CASSLNRGDTIYF. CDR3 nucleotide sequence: TGTGCCAGCAGCTTAAATAGGGGGGACACCATATATTTT.